The T cell receptor (beta chain) described here comes from a study of OX40 agonist ivuxolimab in advanced cancers. Overall study: Eligibility rules accepted prior anti-PD-1, anti-PD-L1 or anti-CTLA-4 therapy, and 40% had some.

Generated by immunoSEQ multiplex PCR, the TCRdb table keeps only in-frame clones and is missing some. The sample consists of around 87,000 clones, approximately 94% of them appearing once. V lost 0 bases to trimming and J lost 7 bases, with 9 bases between them. This CDR3 spans 12 amino acids. In germline, CDR1 is SQVTM, CDR2 ANQGSEA. The clonotype comes from an adult with an advanced solid tumor such as melanoma, head and neck, liver or kidney cancer. Source: CD4+ or CD8+ T cells sorted from blood, taken in a trial of the OX40 agonist ivuxolimab. The V gene is TRBV29-1, the J gene TRBJ1-2; D perhaps matches TRBD1 (5 bases). The CDR3 region is CSVEDRAGGYTF. The CDR3 nucleotides read TGCAGCGTTGAAGACAGGGCTGGTGGCTACACCTTC.